A single sample is the source of the 26 T cell receptor beta chains below, sequenced in a study of monozygotic twins with inflammatory bowel disease. After re-calling the 5' RACE reads, TCRdb lists one entry per CDR3 protein, DNA absent. The table for this sample gives more than 300,000 distinct CDR3 sequences. Sequencing was performed on blood. The origin of the receptors is a human donor with ulcerative colitis or Crohn's disease, or a healthy co-twin of an affected twin (not recorded which).

V is TRBV9 and J is TRBJ1-2; TCRdb's D gene call, TRBD1, goes unchecked for lack of DNA. Germline loops: CDR1 SGDLS, CDR2 YYNGEE. This CDR3 contains 14 residues. CDR3 protein: CASSVSRELYGYTF.

This chain connects TRBV18 to TRBJ2-5. CDR1 is KGHSH, CDR2 LQKENI, per germline. The CDR3 covers 14 residues. CDR3 residues: CASLRGSRQETQYF. Combining the CDR3 with reference TRBV18 and TRBJ2-5 gives the whole variable domain NAGVMQNPRHLVRRRGQEARLRCSPMKGHSHVYWYRQLPEEGLKFMVYLQKENIIDESGMPKERFSAEFPKEGPSILRIQQVVRGDSAAYFCASLRGSRQETQYFGPGTRLLVL.

This rearrangement joins TRBV6-2 or TRBV6-3 to TRBJ2-7; TCRdb's D gene call, TRBD1, goes unchecked for lack of DNA. Germline values: CDR1 MNHEY, CDR2 SVGEGT. CDR3 length: 14 residues. The CDR3 loop is CASSYPAGHDEQYF.

The chain joins TRBV12-3 or TRBV12-4 to TRBJ2-3; the D call of TRBD1 rests on TCRdb alone, since no DNA is present to check it. CDR3 length: 15 residues. CDR3 region: CASSLGVAGVDTQYF.

The chain employs TRBV4-2 and TRBJ2-1. Germline loops: CDR1 LGHNA, CDR2 YNFKEQ. This CDR3 is built from 13 residues. The CDR3 sequence is CASSPGYGNEQFF.

The chain joins TRBV2 to TRBJ2-3; the TRBD1 assignment by TCRdb is unverifiable without DNA. The CDR3 is 13 amino acids. Per the germline V gene, CDR1 is SNHLY and CDR2 is FYNNEI. This CDR3 is CANQAARSDTQYF.

CDR3 sequence: CASRVAGDTNEQFF. The chain combines TRBV12-3 or TRBV12-4 with TRBJ2-1. The CDR3 is 14 residues long.

The chain uses TRBV7-9 and TRBJ2-7; TCRdb selects TRBD2, and the lack of DNA leaves this call unchecked. Per the germline V gene, CDR1 is SEHNR and CDR2 is FQNEAQ (reference sequence). The CDR3 runs to 15 residues. The CDR3 sequence: CASSPPAVGVYEQYF.

The chain combines TRBV7-2 with TRBJ2-1. The germline V gene encodes CDR1 SGHTA and CDR2 FQGNSA. The CDR3 is 14 amino acids. The chain's CDR3 is CASSLDADSNEQFF. Supplemented by reference TRBV7-2 and TRBJ2-1, the full variable domain reads GAGVSQSPSNKVTEKGKDVELRCDPISGHTALYWYRQSLGQGLEFLIYFQGNSAPDKSGLPSDRFSAERTGGSVSTLTIQRTQQEDSAVYLCASSLDADSNEQFFGPGTRLTVL.

Here the CDR3 reads CSASWGQYGYTF. The V gene is TRBV20-1, the J gene TRBJ1-2; the D call from TCRdb, TRBD1, cannot be confirmed without DNA. The CDR3 spans 12 residues. CDR1 is DFQATT, CDR2 SNEGSKA, per germline (reference sequence).

The chain has TRBV29-1 and TRBJ2-3; no DNA is available, so the TRBD1 call from TCRdb remains unchecked. The CDR3 extends over 12 amino acids. The germline CDR1 and CDR2 sequences are SQVTM and ANQGSEA. The CDR3: CSGTGGYDTQYF.

The V gene is TRBV5-1, the J gene TRBJ2-5; TCRdb selects TRBD1, and the lack of DNA leaves this call unchecked. Germline V gene sequence: CDR1 SGHRS, CDR2 YFSETQ. The CDR3 extends over 14 amino acids. The CDR3 region is CASSLIGQQETQYF.

The chain has TRBV6-1 and TRBJ2-5; TCRdb indicates TRBD1, and absent DNA this call remains unverified. Per the germline V gene, CDR1 is MNHNS and CDR2 is SASEGT. CDR3 length: 14 residues. The CDR3 spells CASSSDRVGETQYF.

The chain carries TRBV11-2 and TRBJ2-1; without DNA, the TCRdb call of TRBD2 cannot be checked. This CDR3 region has 19 residues. The germline CDR1 and CDR2 sequences are SGHAT and FQNNGV. CDR3 protein: CASSPRRTGGTSGGAGVFF.

The chain is built from TRBV7-9 and TRBJ2-2; TCRdb returns TRBD2, unconfirmable since there is no DNA. The CDR3 contains 14 residues. Germline lookup yields CDR1 SEHNR and CDR2 FQNEAQ (reference sequence). This CDR3 reads CASTILAVTGELFF.

The chain uses TRBV28 and TRBJ2-5; there is no DNA to check the TCRdb D call of TRBD1. This CDR3 has 15 residues. Germline V gene sequence: CDR1 MDHEN, CDR2 SYDVKM. CDR3 sequence: CASSSDRGYLETQYF.

The chain is built from TRBV6-2 or TRBV6-3 and TRBJ1-1; TCRdb gives TRBD1 as the D gene, but with no DNA this cannot be confirmed. Germline loops: CDR1 MNHEY, CDR2 SVGEGT. This CDR3 has 14 residues. CDR3 amino acids: CASSYGQGAFIAFF.

The chain joins TRBV10-3 to TRBJ2-7; the D gene TCRdb calls, TRBD1, cannot be checked with no DNA. Germline assignment: CDR1 ENHRY and CDR2 SYGVKD. The CDR3 is made up of 11 amino acids. The CDR3 here is CAIRQGSEQYF.

This rearrangement joins TRBV3-1 to TRBJ1-2. Germline-derived CDR1 and CDR2 are LGHDT and YNNKEL (reference sequence). The CDR3 totals 14 residues. This chain's CDR3 is CASSQDNAGLSYTF.

The V call is TRBV11-1, the J call TRBJ2-1; there is no DNA to check the TCRdb D call of TRBD2. There are 18 residues in the CDR3. From germline, CDR1 is SGHAT and CDR2 FQDESV (reference sequence). The CDR3: CASSLAAADSVYYNEQFF.

The CDR3 loop is CASSYLTGMKNIQYF. The rearrangement uses TRBV5-1 and TRBJ2-4; without DNA, the TCRdb call of TRBD1 cannot be checked. Germline V gene sequence: CDR1 SGHRS, CDR2 YFSETQ. This CDR3 contains 15 residues. Together with reference TRBV5-1 and TRBJ2-4, the CDR3 gives the full variable domain: KAGVTQTPRYLIKTRGQQVTLSCSPISGHRSVSWYQQTPGQGLQFLFEYFSETQRNKGNFPGRFSGRQFSNSRSEMNVSTLELGDSALYLCASSYLTGMKNIQYFGAGTRLSVL.

V is TRBV7-2 and J is TRBJ2-5; TCRdb's D call of TRBD1 is untestable without DNA. CDR3 size: 15 residues. CDR1 and CDR2 from the germline V gene are SGHTA and FQGNSA. The CDR3 protein is CASSLDVTGEETQYF.

The chain couples TRBV15 to TRBJ2-7; TCRdb's D call, TRBD1, is unchecked because there is no DNA. Per germline, CDR1 LNHNV and CDR2 YYDKDF (reference sequence). This CDR3 region has 15 residues. CDR3 residues: CATSRDRGQSYEQYF.

This sequence joins TRBV12-3 or TRBV12-4 and TRBJ2-7; TCRdb's D call, TRBD1, is unchecked because there is no DNA. The CDR3 loop spans 15 amino acids. Here the CDR3 reads CASSSGGGISYEQYF.

This chain joins TRBV5-1 and TRBJ2-1; TCRdb picks TRBD1, but there is no DNA to check that call. This CDR3 is 14 amino acids long. CDR1 is SGHRS and CDR2 is YFSETQ in the germline V gene. The CDR3 sequence: CASSYDRSNNEQFF.

This chain uses TRBV29-1 with TRBJ2-5; TCRdb's D call, TRBD1, is unchecked because there is no DNA. Germline V gives CDR1 SQVTM, CDR2 ANQGSEA. The CDR3 consists of 13 residues. Here the CDR3 reads CSVEDDRQETQYF.